A single sample is the source of the 32 T cell receptor beta chains below, sequenced in a study of shared clonotypes between healthy human individuals. Produced via immunoSEQ multiplex PCR; TCRdb's table is partial and in-frame only. The table has about 1.1 million clones, around three quarters seen once; the top ten hold 0.5% to 0.6%. Sequencing was carried out using memory CD4+ T cells from PBMCs. Indicated subset: CD45RA-negative fraction. The receptors originated from a man aged 18 to 30 in good health. Some clones in this sample may be carry-over from other donors' samples.

This chain connects TRBV10-3 to TRBJ2-6; D not resolved. The V end was cut by 3 bases, the J end by 3 bases, with 3 bases between. The CDR3 is 13 residues long. Germline assignment: CDR1 ENHRY and CDR2 SYGVKD. The CDR3 nucleotides are TGTGCCATCAGTGACTTTGGGGCCAACGTCCTGACTTTC. Protein product: CAISDFGANVLTF.

The chain uses TRBV9 and TRBJ2-1, with TRBD2 matching over 11 bases. The germline V gene encodes CDR1 SGDLS and CDR2 YYNGEE. The CDR3 is 17 amino acids. The ends lost 0 bases at V and 9 bases at J; junction bases unmatched: 11. The CDR3, as DNA: TGTGCCAGCAGCGTAGGTTCTCTAGCGGGAGGCCTTATTGAGCAGTTCTTC. Translating gives CASSVGSLAGGLIEQFF.

This clone was recorded only once. This chain joins TRBV5-1 and TRBJ2-3; 8 nucleotides agree with TRBD1. Looked up from germline, CDR1 is SGHRS and CDR2 is YFSETQ. The V and J ends lost 3 bases and 5 bases, in that order; junction bases with no gene match: 11. This CDR3 is built from 16 residues. CDR3 nucleotides: TGCGCCAGCAGCTCCCACCGACAGGGGTTTGGAGATACGCAGTATTTT. Its protein is CASSSHRQGFGDTQYF.

The chain recombines TRBV9 with TRBJ2-1, with D tentatively TRBD2 (7 bases). This CDR3 is 16 amino acids long. Trimming took off 5 bases at V and 6 bases at J, with 21 bases between the two ends. Germline CDR1 is SGDLS and CDR2 is YYNGEE. The CDR3 protein is CASSQGWGGFLNEQFF. Here the CDR3 DNA reads TGTGCCAGCAGTCAAGGTTGGGGGGGCTTCCTCAATGAGCAGTTCTTC.

This clone was recorded once. The rearrangement links TRBV5-4 to TRBJ1-1; 8 bases match TRBD1. This CDR3 has 16 residues. Per the germline V gene, CDR1 is SGHNT and CDR2 is YYREEE (reference sequence). Trimming cost V 4 bases and J 3 bases; bases outside gene matches: 11. CDR3 protein: CASSPPTGDGDTEAFF. DNA of the CDR3: TGTGCCAGCAGCCCCCCGACAGGGGATGGGGACACTGAAGCTTTCTTT.

The gene calls are TRBV4-1 and TRBJ2-3; 9 bases are a match to TRBD1. Trimming removed 1 base from V and 4 bases from J; junction bases left unmatched: 12. Germline V gene data show CDR1 as MGHRA and CDR2 as YSYEKL. The CDR3 totals 18 residues. CDR3 DNA: TGCGCCAGCAGCCAAGTTATCTCGGACAGGGGTTTCGCAGATACGCAGTATTTT. Translating it yields CASSQVISDRGFADTQYF.

V is TRBV6-5 and J is TRBJ1-1; D gene unclear. This CDR3 has 15 residues. Germline V gives CDR1 MNHEY, CDR2 SVGAGI. Trimming pared 0 bases from V and 1 base from J, leaving 9 bases between. The CDR3 DNA reads as TGTGCCAGCAGTTACTCTTTGGTAGGGAACACTGAAGCTTTCTTT. Translating it yields CASSYSLVGNTEAFF.

This clone has a single count. The J gene is TRBJ1-1, the V gene TRBV5-3; D perhaps matches TRBD1 (5 bases). TRBV5-3 is designated an ORF whose function remains uncertain. The CDR3 is 14 amino acids. Trimming took 3 bases from V and 1 from J, leaving 10 bases between them. CDR3 protein: CARSSGQGNTEAFF. The CDR3 DNA follows: TGTGCCAGAAGCTCTGGGCAGGGGAACACTGAAGCTTTCTTT.

This clone came up a few times. The chain uses TRBV28 and TRBJ2-7; D may be TRBD2 (6 bases). The CDR3 sequence is 16 residues long. V was pared by 5 bases and J by 5 bases, with 22 bases between. Germline assignment: CDR1 MDHEN and CDR2 SYDVKM. The CDR3 DNA is TGTGCCAGCAGTCTCCCTTTCTGGGCGGGACCACACGAGCAGTACTTC. It is translated as CASSLPFWAGPHEQYF.

V gene TRBV7-9 combines with J gene TRBJ1-1; TRBD1 is a possible D gene (5 bases). The CDR3 is made up of 16 amino acids. Germline CDR1 and CDR2: SEHNR and FQNEAQ (reference sequence). Trimming took 5 bases from V and 8 from J, leaving 24 bases between them. The CDR3 sequence is CASSPYLGGVLMEAFF. DNA of the CDR3: TGTGCCAGCAGCCCGTACCTCGGGGGGGTCTTAATGGAAGCTTTCTTT.

The V call is TRBV6-1, the J call TRBJ2-1, with 7 bases lining up with TRBD2. In germline, CDR1 is MNHNS, CDR2 SASEGT. J was trimmed by 9 bases and V by 6 bases; bases with no gene match: 8. The CDR3 contains 13 residues. The CDR3: CASSVAAGAEQFF. The CDR3 DNA reads TGTGCCAGCAGCGTGGCGGCGGGAGCTGAGCAGTTCTTC.

The chain links TRBV5-1 to TRBJ2-2; the D is unclear. Trimming left V 4 bases short and J 4 bases short, with 5 bases between. This CDR3 spans 12 amino acids. The germline CDR1 and CDR2 sequences are SGHRS and YFSETQ. CDR3 in amino acids: CASSLPTGELFF. DNA of the CDR3: TGCGCCAGCAGCCTCCCCACCGGGGAGCTGTTTTTT.

This chain uses TRBV19 with TRBJ1-2; no clear D gene. Deletions cut 6 bases from V and 2 bases from J, with 10 bases between. The length of the CDR3 is 13 residues. From germline, CDR1 is LNHDA and CDR2 SQIVND (reference sequence). The CDR3 loop is CASRDGSNYGYTF. The CDR3 bases are TGTGCCAGTAGGGACGGCTCGAACTATGGCTACACCTTC.

The chain employs TRBV6-5 and TRBJ2-2; D unresolved. V dropped 5 bases and J dropped 4 bases, with 14 bases sitting between them. The germline V gene encodes CDR1 MNHEY and CDR2 SVGAGI. CDR3 length equals 15 residues. The chain's CDR3 is CASSRRTTGTGELFF. The CDR3 region has the DNA TGTGCCAGCAGTAGGCGGACCACGGGCACCGGGGAGCTGTTTTTT.

The chain is built from TRBV7-2 and TRBJ2-1; TRBD1 matches at 11 bases. The CDR3 is 18 residues long. Germline CDR1 SGHTA, CDR2 FQGNSA. Losses at the gene ends were 5 bases for V and 0 bases for J; bases not matched to a gene: 9. In DNA form, the CDR3 reads TGTGCCAGCAGCCTCGGACAGGGGGCCCAAAGCTCCTACAATGAGCAGTTCTTC. Protein sequence: CASSLGQGAQSSYNEQFF.

This chain joins TRBV5-4 and TRBJ1-1; D not certain. The CDR3 sequence is 12 residues long. Per the germline V gene, CDR1 is SGHNT and CDR2 is YYREEE (reference sequence). Trimming took 6 bases from V and 4 from J, leaving 10 bases between them. The CDR3 is CASNQKGTEAFF. The CDR3 DNA follows: TGTGCCAGCAACCAGAAGGGCACTGAAGCTTTCTTT.

V is TRBV10-3 and J is TRBJ2-5; D is unresolved. Germline V gene data show CDR1 as ENHRY and CDR2 as SYGVKD. The CDR3 loop spans 11 amino acids. The V and J ends lost 2 bases and 6 bases respectively, with 4 bases between them. The CDR3 is CAISEMQTQYF. DNA of the CDR3: TGTGCCATCAGTGAGATGCAGACCCAGTACTTC.

The V call is TRBV5-4, the J call TRBJ2-2; D unresolved. CDR3 length equals 15 residues. Germline V gene sequence: CDR1 SGHNT, CDR2 YYREEE (reference sequence). The V and J ends lost 4 bases and 6 bases respectively, with 16 bases between them. In DNA form, the CDR3 reads TGTGCCAGCAGCCCGCTCCCCCTAGAGGCCGGGGAGCTGTTTTTT. Translation: CASSPLPLEAGELFF.

The genes are TRBV6-5 and TRBJ1-5, with D possibly being TRBD1 (6 bases). This CDR3 comprises 14 residues. Germline-derived CDR1 and CDR2 are MNHEY and SVGAGI. Trimming stripped 6 bases from V and 2 bases from J, with 11 bases between. In DNA, the CDR3 is TGTGCCAGCAGGGGGGGCTTGGGCAATCAGCCCCAGCATTTT. Protein: CASRGGLGNQPQHF.

J is TRBJ2-7 and V is TRBV27, with a possible D match to TRBD2 (7 bases). V lost 6 bases and J 3 bases, leaving 18 bases between the germline ends. CDR3 length equals 15 residues. Germline CDR1 MNHEY, CDR2 SMNVEV (reference sequence). For the CDR3, the DNA is TGTGCCAGCAGCCGGGGGGCGCCGAGGGACTACGAGCAGTACTTC. This translates into CASSRGAPRDYEQYF.

The chain uses TRBV6-6 and TRBJ1-1, with TRBD1 identical over 7 bases. The germline V gene has CDR1 MNHNY and CDR2 SVGAGI (reference sequence). This CDR3 is 14 amino acids long. J lost 7 bases, V lost 5 bases, and 10 bases had no gene match. The CDR3 sequence is CASSDYGTANEAFF. Here the CDR3 DNA reads TGTGCCAGCAGTGACTACGGGACAGCGAATGAAGCTTTCTTT.

The gene calls are TRBV7-9 and TRBJ2-1; TRBD2 matches 10 bases. The length of the CDR3 is 17 residues. Germline values: CDR1 SEHNR, CDR2 FQNEAQ (reference sequence). V dropped 8 bases and J dropped 6; count of bases not matched to a gene: 16. The CDR3 nucleotides read TGTGCCAGCGGCCGGACTAGCGGATCCAAAGGTGGCAATGAGCAGTTCTTC. Residues: CASGRTSGSKGGNEQFF.

The chain uses TRBV5-1 and TRBJ1-1; weak D call: TRBD1 (5 bases). Germline values: CDR1 SGHRS, CDR2 YFSETQ. Trimming pared 4 bases from V and 1 base from J, leaving 14 bases between. The length of the CDR3 is 15 residues. DNA of the CDR3: TGCGCCAGCAGCACGTCCCTCGACAGGAACACTGAAGCTTTCTTT. Translation: CASSTSLDRNTEAFF.

The chain employs TRBV27 and TRBJ1-1; D not certain. CDR3 length: 14 amino acids. Germline V lookup: CDR1 MNHEY, CDR2 SMNVEV (reference sequence). Trimming stripped 7 bases from V and 0 bases from J, with 12 bases between. CDR3 in DNA: TGTGCCAGCAAGCCGGCAGCCTTGAACACTGAAGCTTTCTTT. Its translation: CASKPAALNTEAFF.

This clone was observed a few times. This chain uses TRBV27 with TRBJ1-2; unclear D gene. The germline V gene encodes CDR1 MNHEY and CDR2 SMNVEV (reference sequence). This CDR3 is 15 amino acids long. V was pared by 0 bases and J by 4 bases, with 12 bases between. The DNA for the CDR3 is TGTGCCAGCAGTTTATCGGTTGGGGATTCCTATGGCTACACCTTC. This codes for CASSLSVGDSYGYTF.

This clone was detected only once. CDR3 residues: CASSRQGPAFF. As DNA, the CDR3 is TGTGCCAGCAGTAGACAGGGACCAGCTTTCTTT. V is TRBV2 and J is TRBJ1-1; TRBD1 agrees at 7 bases. The germline V gene has CDR1 SNHLY and CDR2 FYNNEI. The CDR3 runs 11 residues. With V trimmed by 5 bases and J by 10 bases, 4 bases remained unmatched.

The CDR3 DNA reads as TGTGCCAGCAGCGGAGAAGTACGGACAGGGTGGGGAACCCAGTACTTC. This gives the protein CASSGEVRTGWGTQYF. This sequence joins TRBV9 and TRBJ2-5; TRBD1 agrees at 8 bases. The V gene's germline CDR1 is SGDLS and CDR2 YYNGEE. The junction had 15 bases not matched to a gene; V was cut back by 3 bases and J by 8 bases. The length of the CDR3 is 16 residues.

This clone showed up just a few times. The rearrangement links TRBV15 to TRBJ1-1, with D possibly matching TRBD1 (5 bases). The germline gives CDR1 LNHNV, CDR2 YYDKDF (reference sequence). The CDR3 is 14 residues long. Trimming stripped 0 bases from V and 10 bases from J, with 15 bases between. CDR3 sequence (DNA): TGTGCCACCAGCAGAGATGCAGGGATGAAGGGAGCTTTCTTT. Its protein is CATSRDAGMKGAFF. The full variable domain, its missing parts supplied by reference TRBV15 and TRBJ1-1, is DAMVIQNPRYQVTQFGKPVTLSCSQTLNHNVMYWYQQKSSQAPKLLFHYYDKDFNNEADTPDNFQSRRPNTSFCFLDIRSPGLGDTAMYLCATSRDAGMKGAFFGQGTRLTVV.

V gene TRBV28 combines with J gene TRBJ1-4; tentatively, D is TRBD1 (6 bases). V was pared by 3 bases and J by 0 bases, with 11 bases between. The CDR3 is 16 amino acids. CDR1 and CDR2 from the germline V gene are MDHEN and SYDVKM. The CDR3 DNA follows: TGTGCCAGCAGTTTGTCGGGGGGCGCAACTAATGAAAAACTGTTTTTT. This gives the protein CASSLSGGATNEKLFF.

The chain combines TRBV28 with TRBJ2-7; TRBD2 matches at 8 bases. With 4 bases clipped from V and 5 bases from J, the junction kept 4 bases outside the gene matches. The length of the CDR3 is 13 residues. Germline-derived CDR1 and CDR2 are MDHEN and SYDVKM. This CDR3 reads CASSSGTRHEQYF. DNA of the CDR3: TGTGCCAGCAGTTCCGGGACTAGACACGAGCAGTACTTC.

V gene TRBV28 combines with J gene TRBJ2-2, with 9 bases matching TRBD1. J lost 2 bases, V lost 4 bases, and 8 bases had no gene match. The germline CDR1 and CDR2 sequences are MDHEN and SYDVKM. There are 17 residues in the CDR3. The CDR3 here is CASSYEGTGGNTGELFF. The CDR3 DNA sequence: TGTGCCAGCAGTTACGAGGGCACAGGGGGCAACACCGGGGAGCTGTTTTTT.

The genes are TRBV5-1 and TRBJ2-7; D unresolved. Germline V gene sequence: CDR1 SGHRS, CDR2 YFSETQ. V was trimmed by 1 base and J by 0 bases, leaving 8 bases between them. The CDR3 has 14 residues. The CDR3 DNA is TGCGCCAGCAGCTTGACAACAGCCTCCTACGAGCAGTACTTC. This encodes CASSLTTASYEQYF.